This TCR beta chain was retrieved from a study of blood T cell repertoires in COVID-19 (dated by TCRdb to the early 2020s). For the study in its entirety: Samples covering the acute and convalescent phases of COVID-19 were provided by collaborators in the United States, Italy and Spain. The material from the prospective study consisted of cDNA or gDNA derived from T cells, B-cell-depleted T cells, or PBMCs. The dataset comprised deeply sampled blood TCRbeta repertoires from subjects exposed to, actively infected with, or recovered from COVID-19. The repertoires were released in a freely available public database intended as a resource for research on the immune response to SARS-CoV-2. The samples were drawn from the first 160 participants of the ongoing ImmuneRACE study and from over 950 subjects provided by 6 global collaborators. Nearly every sample came with metadata listing a de-identified subject ID, COVID-19 status, age in years and sex. Where available, HLA class I and class II types were obtained from metadata supplied by the sample provider rather than from assay-based typing. The full study reports these points: How much clinical and demographic metadata was included differed by source and by participant, and the metadata was provided uncurated.

Trimming takes 3 bases off V and 4 bases off J; junction bases not matched to a gene: 8. Via the germline V gene, CDR1 is LGHNA and CDR2 YNFKEQ. The cysteine opens and the phenylalanine closes a CDR3 of 15 amino acids. Just the 45-base CDR3 DNA is kept, in frame starting at base 1. Points on this clone: Its antigen is unknown. Base quality data are lacking; no much larger clone is found one base away.

The immunoSEQ Assay, a bias-controlled multiplex PCR, was used to amplify TCRbeta CDR3 regions from genomic DNA. As for the authors' bioinformatics: The number of nucleated cells in each sample was estimated by amplification of reference gene primers within the assay. To quantify the absolute abundance of each unique TCRbeta CDR3 rearrangement, sequence reads were collapsed and filtered. For each sample, productive Simpson clonality was calculated by taking the square root of Simpson's diversity index across productive rearrangements. This immuneACCESS table, as held by TCRdb, lists in-frame sequences with V and J called but not all clones. Of the missing ones, under half trace to an unresolved V gene in checked studies; the others have no known cause. D and trimming were read from the DNA, whereas the V and J calls and clone size are those reported in that table. The sample table contains approximately 670,000 clones; only one count was recorded for approximately 90% of them. Approximately 0.25% of the sample comes from the top ten.

Each collaborating institution followed its own protocols to collect whole blood in K2EDTA tubes. For TCRbeta analysis, collaborators shipped samples in one of three forms: frozen whole blood, isolated PBMCs, or DNA extracted from either of those sample types. The source of this sequence is a woman between 18 and 30 years old with acute or convalescent COVID-19. The sample consisted of peripheral blood. The chain uses TRBV4-2 and TRBJ1-2; 7 nucleotides in the junction match TRBD1. The DNA sequence reads TGTGCCAGCAGCCAGCTACAGGGGTCGGGCTATGGCTACACCTTC. The translation is CASSQLQGSGYGYTF.